The sequence of this TCR beta chain was determined in a study of OX40 agonist ivuxolimab in advanced cancers. Study overall: Melanoma, hepatocellular carcinoma, head and neck or renal cell cancer occurred in dose-escalation patients.

It was autoimmune disease history or systemic immunosuppression that excluded patients. Per the germline V gene, CDR1 is LNHDA and CDR2 is SQIVND (reference sequence). This CDR3 contains 15 residues. V dropped 5 bases and J dropped 5; count of bases not matched to a gene: 10. This table comes from immunoSEQ multiplex PCR, and its TCRdb copy is limited to in-frame clones, with some not included. The sample consists of approximately 20,000 clones, about 76% of them appearing once. The receptor comes from an adult with an advanced solid tumor such as melanoma, head and neck, liver or kidney cancer. Sample: CD4+ or CD8+ T cells sorted from blood, taken in a trial of the OX40 agonist ivuxolimab. This chain links TRBV19 with TRBJ2-5, with TRBD1 matching 8 bases. CDR3 loop: CASSPRDRSGETQYF. The CDR3 coding sequence is TGTGCCAGTAGTCCAAGGGACAGGTCGGGGGAGACCCAGTACTTC.